These T cell receptor beta chains were read from a single sample in a study of blood T cells in healthy people across ages. TCRdb reprocessed the 5' RACE reads with MiXCR, giving one entry per CDR3 protein. Of roughly 1,700,000 distinct CDR3 sequences in the sample, 28% are singletons; the top ten hold less than 9.5%. Sequencing was done on a sample of blood. The receptors were sampled from a woman in her thirties in good health. Each CDR3 is given with its conserved first and last residue. The D gene is left open where the match is weak. Size is stated for part of the rows, as once, few or many counts, or as a class when the clone is expanded.

size | J | D | V | length | DNA | CDR3
few | TRBJ2-7 | TRBD2 | TRBV7-2 | 16 | TGTGCCAGCAGCTCCATTCTAGCGGGACCTTCCTACGAGCAGTACTTC | CASSSILAGPSYEQYF
few | TRBJ1-2 | NA | TRBV7-9 | 14 | TGTGCCAGCAGCTTTGTATCGGGGTTGTATGGCTACACCTTC | CASSFVSGLYGYTF
few | TRBJ1-5 | NA | TRBV28 | 14 | TGTGCCAGCAGTTTCAATTCAGGGAACCAGCCCCAGCATTTT | CASSFNSGNQPQHF
many | TRBJ2-1 | TRBD2 | TRBV7-6 | 16 | TGTGCCAGCAGCCCCCTACTAGCGACGACCTGGAATGAGCAGTTCTTC | CASSPLLATTWNEQFF
NA | TRBJ2-7 | TRBD1 | TRBV4-3 | 15 | TGCGCCTGCAGCCAGGCCTCAGGGGGCGCGTACGAGCAGTACTTC | CACSQASGGAYEQYF
NA | TRBJ2-7 | NA | TRBV18 | 13 | TGTGCCAGCTCACCACAGAGGGCCGACGAGCAGTACTTC | CASSPQRADEQYF
NA | TRBJ2-7 | TRBD2 | TRBV6-6 | 14 | TGTGCCAGCAGGACTAGCGGGAGAGGCCACGAGCAGTACTTC | CASRTSGRGHEQYF
NA | TRBJ2-3 | TRBD2 | TRBV15 | 13 | TGTGCCACCGGCGCTGGCGGGAGAGATACGCAGTATTTT | CATGAGGRDTQYF
NA | TRBJ2-4 | NA | TRBV21-1 | 17 | TGTGCCAGCAGCCATAGAAAGACAGGGAGGCCAAAAAACATTCAGTACTTC | CASSHRKTGRPKNIQYF
NA | TRBJ1-5 | NA | TRBV3-1 | 15 | TGTGCCAGCAGCCAAGATGTCGGGGGCAATCAGCCCCAGCATTTT | CASSQDVGGNQPQHF
NA | TRBJ1-4 | NA | TRBV2 | 14 | TGTGCCAGCAGCGGGGACCGATACAATGAAAAACTGTTTTTT | CASSGDRYNEKLFF
few | TRBJ2-1 | TRBD2 | TRBV9 | 15 | TGTGCCAGCAGCGTCTGGGCGGGAGGGGACAGTGAGCAGTTCTTC | CASSVWAGGDSEQFF
many | TRBJ2-1 | TRBD2 | TRBV7-2 | 16 | TGTGCCAGCAGCCCCAGACCTAGCGGGGGGTACAATGAGCAGTTCTTC | CASSPRPSGGYNEQFF
NA | TRBJ2-7 | NA | TRBV5-1 | 14 | TGCGCCAGCAGCTTTGGCGGGGAAGCCTACGAGCAGTACTTC | CASSFGGEAYEQYF
few | TRBJ2-5 | NA | TRBV25-1 | 13 | TGTGCCAGCAGAGAAGGGGCCATGGAGACCCAGTACTTC | CASREGAMETQYF
few | TRBJ1-1 | NA | TRBV5-5 | 14 | TGTGCCAGCAGCTTGTTTCGGGACGGCGCTGAAGCTTTCTTT | CASSLFRDGAEAFF
NA | TRBJ2-1 | NA | TRBV9 | 15 | TGTGCCAGCAGCGTAGACGTAGATCCTCAACGTGAGCAGTTCTTC | CASSVDVDPQREQFF
NA | TRBJ2-7 | TRBD2 | TRBV7-2 | 18 | TGTGCCAGCAGCCCATGGACTAGCGGGATAGTTCGGGAGTACGAGCAGTACTTC | CASSPWTSGIVREYEQYF
NA | TRBJ2-3 | NA | TRBV20-1 | 12 | TGCAGTGCCAACGTCGGGACAGATACGCAGTATTTT | CSANVGTDTQYF